Below, 15 T cell receptor beta chains from the same sample are listed, as sequenced in a study of T-cell reconstitution after alpha-beta-depleted transplantation in children. This sample's TCRbeta library carried unique molecular identifier barcodes. TCRdb ran MiXCR on the PCR reads and lists one entry per CDR3 protein. Found here are 450,000 to 600,000 distinct CDR3 sequences, about 30% of them singletons; the top ten hold 2% to 2.5%. This specimen consisted of PBMCs from the stem cell graft donor, obtained from the stem cell graft. These receptors originate from a human donor who donated a stem cell graft to a child with aplastic anemia.

The V call is TRBV12-3 or TRBV12-4, the J call TRBJ1-3, with D maybe TRBD1 (5 bases). V gave up 5 bases and J gave up 4 bases, with 12 bases separating them. The CDR3 is 14 amino acids. DNA of the CDR3: TGTGCCAGCAGTGACCTCAGGGTAGGAAACACCATATATTTT. As protein: CASSDLRVGNTIYF.

This clonotype was counted a few times. The chain combines TRBV27 with TRBJ1-2, with D perhaps matching TRBD1 (6 bases). V was cut by 3 bases and J by 1 base, with 15 bases left in between. Germline V gene data show CDR1 as MNHEY and CDR2 as SMNVEV (reference sequence). The CDR3 runs to 16 residues. CDR3 region: CASSFIPGADNYGYTF. DNA of the CDR3: TGTGCCAGCAGTTTTATTCCGGGGGCGGATAACTATGGCTACACCTTC.

This rearrangement joins TRBV28 to TRBJ2-3; 7 positions match TRBD2. Trimming cost V 2 bases and J 1 base; bases outside gene matches: 3. The CDR3 runs to 15 residues. Germline V gene lookup returns CDR1 MDHEN and CDR2 SYDVKM. CDR3 residues: CASSLAGAGTDTQYF. The CDR3 bases are TGTGCCAGCAGTTTAGCGGGAGCGGGCACAGATACGCAGTATTTT.

This clonotype came up once. CDR3 in DNA: TGTGCCAGCAGTTACGATCCTAGTAATCAGCCCCAGCATTTT. Amino acids: CASSYDPSNQPQHF. This chain joins TRBV6-5 and TRBJ1-5; D is undetermined. The CDR3 length is 14 residues. Trimming took 2 bases from V and 4 from J, leaving 9 bases between them. Germline lookup yields CDR1 MNHEY and CDR2 SVGAGI.

This clonotype was detected only once. The rearrangement uses TRBV12-3 or TRBV12-4 and TRBJ2-1, with a tentative D call TRBD2 (5 bases). Trimming took 3 bases from V and 4 from J, leaving 13 bases between them. The CDR3 is 15 amino acids. The CDR3 nucleotides read TGTGCCAGCAGTTTGAGCGGCGGGCAGTACAATGAGCAGTTCTTC. It encodes CASSLSGGQYNEQFF.

In its sample, this clonotype was seen once. The rearrangement joins TRBV12-3 or TRBV12-4 to TRBJ1-1; 8 bases fit TRBD1. This CDR3 spans 16 amino acids. The trim removed 6 bases at V and 0 bases at J, leaving 9 bases unmatched. The CDR3: CASRQHRTGMNTEAFF. The CDR3 region has the DNA TGTGCCAGCAGACAACACCGGACAGGGATGAACACTGAAGCTTTCTTT.

V gene TRBV20-1 combines with J gene TRBJ2-7, with 13 bases fitting TRBD2. The CDR3 length is 16 residues. V shed 6 bases, J shed 0 bases, and the junction held 8 bases outside the gene matches. The V gene's germline CDR1 is DFQATT and CDR2 SNEGSKA (reference sequence). CDR3 residues: CSARKGLAGSSYEQYV. As DNA, the CDR3 is TGCAGTGCCAGAAAGGGACTAGCGGGGAGCTCCTACGAGCAGTACGTC.

This clonotype was seen a handful of times. The gene calls are TRBV7-8 and TRBJ2-1; 12 nucleotides agree with TRBD2. CDR1 and CDR2 from the germline V gene are SGHVS and FQNEAQ. V was clipped by 0 bases and J by 2 bases; unmatched bases: 5. The CDR3 spans 18 residues. CDR3 residues: CASSLATSGRKTYNEQFF. The CDR3 nucleotides are TGTGCCAGCAGCTTAGCCACTAGCGGGAGGAAGACCTACAATGAGCAGTTCTTC. The variable domain in full, with the rest retrieved from reference TRBV7-8 and TRBJ2-1, is GAGVSQSPRYKVAKRGQDVALRCDPISGHVSLFWYQQALGQGPEFLTYFQNEAQLDKSGLPSDRFFAERPEGSVSTLKIQRTQQEDSAVYLCASSLATSGRKTYNEQFFGPGTRLTVL.

The chain employs TRBV20-1 and TRBJ2-2; D gene uncertain. Germline V gives CDR1 DFQATT, CDR2 SNEGSKA (reference sequence). V was pared by 3 bases and J by 8 bases, with 7 bases between. The CDR3 runs to 11 residues. This CDR3 reads CSASLGGELFF. As DNA, the CDR3 is TGCAGTGCTAGCTTGGGGGGGGAGCTGTTTTTT.

This clonotype was counted a few times. J is TRBJ2-1 and V is TRBV7-9; D possibly corresponds to TRBD2 (5 bases). The CDR3 runs 15 residues. Germline CDR1 reads SEHNR; CDR2 reads FQNEAQ (reference sequence). V was pared by 1 base and J by 7 bases, with 14 bases between. The CDR3, as DNA: TGTGCCAGCAGCTTAGATTACTGGGAGAAGAATGAGCAGTTCTTC. It is translated as CASSLDYWEKNEQFF.

The genes are TRBV29-1 and TRBJ2-5; D might be TRBD2 (7 bases). Germline CDR1 and CDR2: SQVTM and ANQGSEA. The CDR3 spans 15 residues. V gave up 6 bases and J gave up 3 bases, with 20 bases separating them. CDR3 bases: TGCAGCGTGAGGGGAGGGGGGATAATCGAAGAGACCCAGTACTTC. This sequence encodes CSVRGGGIIEETQYF.

J is TRBJ2-3 and V is TRBV4-1; 12 positions agree with TRBD1. The ends lost 0 bases at V and 6 bases at J; junction bases unmatched: 4. There are 16 residues in the CDR3. Germline lookup yields CDR1 MGHRA and CDR2 YSYEKL. CDR3 loop: CASSQEAGQGADTQYF. In DNA, the CDR3 is TGCGCCAGCAGCCAAGAGGCGGGACAGGGGGCCGATACGCAGTATTTT.

The J gene is TRBJ1-5, the V gene TRBV12-3 or TRBV12-4; 7 bases line up with TRBD1. CDR3 length: 15 amino acids. Losses at the gene ends were 5 bases for V and 3 bases for J; bases not matched to a gene: 7. DNA for the CDR3: TGTGCCAGCAGTCCGGAGGGACAGCTCAATCAGCCCCAGCATTTT. Residues: CASSPEGQLNQPQHF.

The genes are TRBV10-3 and TRBJ1-1, with 7 nucleotides matching TRBD1. With 2 bases clipped from V and 6 bases from J, the junction kept 12 bases outside the gene matches. This CDR3 has 16 amino acids. Germline V lookup: CDR1 ENHRY, CDR2 SYGVKD. The CDR3 DNA reads as TGTGCCATCAGTGAGAGGGCACAGGGGATCGTTGCTGAAGCTTTCTTT. Translating it yields CAISERAQGIVAEAFF.

CDR3 amino acids: CASSPGAAAANTEAFF. CDR3 sequence (DNA): TGTGCCAGCAGTCCTGGGGCTGCGGCAGCGAACACTGAAGCTTTCTTT. V and J are TRBV12-3 or TRBV12-4 and TRBJ1-1, with D perhaps TRBD1 (5 bases). The CDR3 has 16 residues. Trimming shortened V by 5 bases and J by 1 base, and 17 bases separated the two germline ends.